This T cell receptor beta chain stems from a study of T cells in Graves' hyperthyroidism and ophthalmopathy. The V end lost 4 bases, the J end lost 9 bases, and 10 bases lay between the germline ends. The CDR3 length is 13 residues. Per germline, CDR1 WNHNN and CDR2 SYGVQD (reference sequence). RNA transcripts gave rise to amplified TCR beta CDR3 regions. A first-round RT-PCR of the TCR CDR3 used the HTBI primer set. One entry per CDR3 protein results from TCRdb running MiXCR on the multiplex PCR reads. This repertoire shows approximately 700,000 distinct CDR3 sequences, about 15% found once; its top ten account for around 8%. On this clonotype itself: Its matching antigen is unknown.

Graves' hyperthyroidism qualified as stable when ophthalmopathy did not progress within 18 months. Diagnostic decisions used clinical symptoms, serum thyroxine and TRAb, thyroid ultrasound and orbital computed tomography. General study results and limits: A model of 13 V-J pairs discriminated ophthalmopathy from stable hyperthyroidism.

The chain carries TRBV10-1 and TRBJ1-6; D is ambiguous. The sample consisted of blood. This TCR derives from a man younger than 35 with Graves' hyperthyroidism. The CDR3 nucleotides read TGCGCCAGCAGTGGAGACCCCGGTTCACCCCTCCACTTT. Translating it yields CASSGDPGSPLHF.